The present T cell receptor beta chain was sequenced within a study of cytomegalovirus exposure and HLA in healthy donors (dated by TCRdb to between 2016 and 2019). For context, the study as a whole: According to an earlier analysis of around 600 of the donors, some 180 million T cells yielded over 90 million unique TCR beta sequences and more than 250 Gb of sequence data. An early release that covered approximately 600 HLA-typed donors contained approximately 300 gigabases of sequencing data and 65 million to 100 million unique TCR sequences. Among the roughly 400 genotyped donors, approximately 76% belonged to the genetic ancestry cluster associated with self-reported Caucasian donors. The study was designed to test whether signatures of past pathogen exposure could be identified by cataloging public T cell receptors. Using immunosequencing, the study profiled T cell repertoires from 666 subjects and related those repertoires to cytomegalovirus serostatus. Besides the first cohort of some 670 subjects, a separate validation cohort made up of over a hundred different subjects was used. High-throughput TCR immunosequencing, statistical association of individual TCRs with disease status, and machine learning were combined to predict cytomegalovirus infection status. A later analysis re-examined previously published TCR beta repertoires from about 700 donors and added high-resolution HLA genotyping to investigate patterns of TCR occurrence. In the later analysis, no new phenotypic data were used to find candidate immune exposures; instead, reliance was placed on TCR beta sequences and their occurrence across donors. An earlier analysis of approximately 580 of the donors used high-throughput TCR beta sequencing to judge whether each TCR beta V gene segment behaved as functional or pseudogenic. Donor age, sex, ethnicity and CMV serostatus were compiled together with the repertoire data. A later genetic analysis used genome-wide SNP genotypes for about 60% of the roughly 700 donors, treating that subset as a discovery cohort. All discovery cohort repertoires had been generated on a single sequencing platform. Both class I and class II loci were covered by HLA typing, at four-digit resolution. The number of donors typed differed by locus, with 629-630 for A, B, C, DRB1 and DQB1, roughly 520 for DQA1, 600 to 610 for DPA1, and 450 to 480 for DPB1. Roughly 5 DR-DQ haplotypes were handled as single units for association and clustering, since linkage in the cohort was strong. Among 300 to 450 genotyped donors of the cohort, an average of about 240,000 unique TCR beta nucleotide sequences were sequenced per donor, approximately 20% of them non-productive.

Library prep was done by the immunoSEQ multiplex PCR assay. For the multiplex PCR, a mixture combining 60 forward primers for TCR Vbeta segments and 13 reverse primers for TCR Jbeta segments was used. A multiplex PCR assay on genomic DNA amplified the CDR3 region of rearranged TCR beta genes. On the Illumina HiSeq System, the amplified TCR beta libraries were sequenced as 87-base-pair reads. As for the original processing: Across the 700 or so repertoires, a later analysis counted tens of millions of unique TCR beta chains, 9 million to 14 million of which were shared by at least two donors. Raw reads were error-corrected and collapsed into unique sequences with a nearest-neighbor algorithm that merged closely related sequences to remove PCR and sequencing errors. Alignment of CDR3 sequences to IMGT reference sequences was used to assign V, D and J gene segments. Each retained sequence needed at least a six-nucleotide match to both a V gene segment and a J gene segment. A rearrangement counted as productive if the CDR3 had no stop codons and remained in frame with V and J, and every other rearrangement counted as non-productive. CDR3 was defined according to IMGT convention as the region running from the second conserved V-encoded cysteine to the conserved J-encoded phenylalanine. The earlier analysis of 450 to 750 of the donors excluded any sequence lacking an unambiguous match to a single V gene segment. An earlier analysis of a few hundred of the donors called V segments functional above 56.7% productive rearrangements and segregating when the between-donor standard deviation exceeded 5%. A statistical classification framework was developed to diagnose cytomegalovirus status using the catalog of TCR beta chain sequences. V and J gene assignment, in a later analysis, came from comparing TCR nucleotide sequences with IMGT/GENE-DB human TR gene sequences. Using the TCRdist pipeline, a later analysis assigned CDR3 sequences along with most-parsimonious VDJ recombination scenarios. In a later analysis, every TCR beta chain was defined by the combination of its CDR3 amino acid sequence and its V-gene family, and reads without a unique V-gene family were dropped. As a way to deal with suspected cross-contamination and a sequencing artifact, a later analysis dropped hundreds of nucleotide sequences that were highly shared and had low generation probability. In a later analysis, a clonal expansion index for each public chain was calculated from normalized within-repertoire ranks of inferred template counts. In a later analysis, generation probabilities were computed using a VDJ recombination model fitted to out-of-frame rearrangements, and the results were checked against IGoR. Hypergeometric tests were used in a later analysis to score TCR-TCR, TCR-HLA and TCR-CMV co-occurrence, with a repertoire-size bias correction applied to the TCR pairs. In a later analysis, false discovery rates were estimated by permuting HLA or CMV assignments 20 times. In a later analysis, co-occurring TCRs were grouped using DBSCAN, and TCRdist sequence similarity was added for clustering within HLA-allele-positive subsets. Co-occurrence clustering excluded repertoires with fewer than 30,000 or more than 120,000 public chains, plus five with anomalous nucleotide sharing. TCRdb re-hosts the immuneACCESS table, in-frame sequences only. Its copies lack some clones; in the studies checked, an unresolved V gene accounts for under half of them, and the cause for the rest is not known. The V and J calls and the clone size are those of that table, but D and trimming were determined from the DNA. This sample's table contains some 76,000 clones. 0.8% to 1% of the sample belongs to the ten largest clones.

The germline V gene (reference sequence) provides CDR1 WNHNN and CDR2 SYGVQD. Germline trimming amounts to 0 bases on V and 2 bases on J, with 8 as the count of junction bases outside the gene matches. The CDR3 runs 17 residues from the cysteine to the phenylalanine. CDR3 DNA only is kept here, 51 bases in frame from base 1. The cohort was made up of approximately 670 healthy bone marrow donors. Cohort members were all nominally healthy when sampled, although unrecorded immune exposures were likely present. The donor was CMV seronegative and was included in the group of about 350 seronegative cohort members. Each donor provided a peripheral blood sample, and peripheral blood mononuclear cells were used for TCR beta sequencing. The Qiagen DNeasy Blood Extraction Kit was used to extract genomic DNA from the blood cell samples. As regards this clone: Its antigen target is currently unknown.

Study-wide findings and limitations: Linkage disequilibrium might explain the correlated functional status among segregating V segments, but an unknown experimental factor could not be ruled out. The authors suggested that the approach could potentially be extended to other disease states and immunological phenotypes. Because counts were too low, 15 or so rarely observed V segments, including chromosome 9 orphons, were excluded from the earlier analysis of 500 to 700 of the donors. Across donors, most TCR sequences were observed very rarely, whereas some public TCRs were present in many individuals. In a later analysis, 16,951 TCR beta sequences were associated with specific HLA alleles at a false discovery rate of 0.05. In an earlier analysis of roughly 560 of the donors, most TCR beta V segments were observed in productive rearrangements about 87% or about 30% of the time, broadly matching IMGT annotations. Assigning TCR associations to individual alleles was difficult when HLA alleles, especially DR and DQ, strongly co-occurred. An association between a missense DCLRE1C variant and V-gene and J-gene trimming of TCR beta chains was found in a later genetic analysis and replicated in an independent cohort. A later analysis found that HLA-associated TCR beta chains were more clonally expanded and had lower generation probabilities than equally common non-associated chains. The classifier was reported to diagnose cytomegalovirus status with high specificity and sensitivity in both the original and validation cohorts. In a later genetic analysis, fewer N-insertions in productive TCRs were reported among donors in an Asian-associated ancestry cluster than the approximately 630-donor mean. HLA typing was unavailable for some donors at each locus, so association tests used only the typed subset. A cluster of highly shared sequence variants was judged likely to represent a technical artifact of the sequencing pipeline. In vitro tests confirmed that a few of the cytomegalovirus-associated TCR beta chains recognize cytomegalovirus antigens. Several of the top co-occurrence clusters appeared to be linked to parvovirus B19, influenza, CMV and Epstein-Barr virus, according to a later analysis. A later analysis found that TCR association rates varied across HLA loci, with DRB1 alleles showing the most associated TCRs and HLA-C alleles the fewest. CMV serostatus was the only immune exposure information available for the cohort. Only TCR beta chains were sequenced in this cohort, and the absence of alpha or paired-chain data limited detectable features. The study listed 150 to 200 TCR beta chains as associated with cytomegalovirus. Most CMV-associated TCR beta chains appeared to be HLA-restricted in a later analysis, and the HLA associations seemed to be driven largely by CMV exposure. The 87-base-pair reads could not distinguish some IMGT-functional V segments, including TRBV6-2 and TRBV6-3, so those segments were excluded. A further reported finding was that TCR beta sequences accurately predicted the HLA-A and HLA-B alleles for most subjects in the first cohort. Roughly uniform sequencing depth across donors was assumed in presence/absence analyses, although this assumption may not hold.

The sample taken for sequencing was PBMCs. The receptor chain draws on TRBV10-1 and TRBJ2-3; 7 middle bases align to TRBD1. The clonotype originates from a boy aged 5-17 years in good health and CMV-seronegative. The CDR3 here reads CASSESCRGKLTDTQYF. The nucleotide sequence reads TGCGCCAGCAGTGAGTCGTGCAGGGGGAAACTCACAGATACGCAGTATTTT.